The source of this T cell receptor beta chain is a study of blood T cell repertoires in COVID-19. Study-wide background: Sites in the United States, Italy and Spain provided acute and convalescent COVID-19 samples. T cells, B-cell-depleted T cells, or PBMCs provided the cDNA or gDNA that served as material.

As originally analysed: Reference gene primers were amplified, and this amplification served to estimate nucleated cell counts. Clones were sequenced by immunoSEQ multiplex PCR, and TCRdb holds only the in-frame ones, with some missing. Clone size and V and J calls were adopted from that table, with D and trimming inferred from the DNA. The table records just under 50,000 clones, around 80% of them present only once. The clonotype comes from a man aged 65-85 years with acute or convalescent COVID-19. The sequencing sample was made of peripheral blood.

The CDR3 sequence is CASSGGQPQETQYF. Written as DNA, the CDR3 is TGTGCCAGCAGCGGGGGACAGCCCCAAGAGACCCAGTACTTC. The chain joins TRBV5-8 to TRBJ2-5, with 7 bases fitting TRBD1. CDR3 length: 14 amino acids. CDR1 and CDR2 (germline): SGHTS, YDEGEE. V trimming: 4 bases; J trimming: 1 base; junction bases outside the gene matches: 4.